The next 18 T cell receptor beta chains were all read from a single sample in a study of blood T cell repertoires in COVID-19. Data came from immunoSEQ multiplex PCR; TCRdb stores just in-frame clones and leaves some out. The sample contains roughly 30,000 clones, roughly nine tenths of which appear only once. Sequencing used peripheral blood. These receptor sequences come from an elderly man with acute or convalescent COVID-19.

V is TRBV29-1 and J is TRBJ2-1, with D possibly being TRBD2 (5 bases). The V gene lost 6 bases and the J gene lost 10 bases, with 19 bases spanning the gap. This CDR3 comprises 13 residues. Germline V gives CDR1 SQVTM, CDR2 ANQGSEA. DNA of the CDR3: TGCAGCGTGAGGCCCAAAGAGGGCGGAGAGCAGTTCTTC. Its translation: CSVRPKEGGEQFF.

The DNA for the CDR3 is TGTGCCAGCAGCCAAGCCCGTCACAGGCCCCAAGGCGATGGCTACACCTTC. Translated, it gives CASSQARHRPQGDGYTF. V is TRBV3-1 (or the pseudogene TRBV3-2) and J is TRBJ1-2; TRBD1 might be the D (5 bases). The CDR3 is made up of 17 amino acids. Trimming shortened V by 1 base and J by 6 bases, and 21 bases separated the two germline ends. From germline, CDR1 is LGHDT and CDR2 YNNKEL (reference sequence).

The DNA of the CDR3 is TGTGCCACCAGTGATTCGTATCCCCTAGCGGGAGATATGGGTATATCAGATACGCAGTATTTT. Translation gives CATSDSYPLAGDMGISDTQYF. The genes are TRBV24-1 and TRBJ2-3; 10 nucleotides line up with TRBD2. This CDR3 region has 21 residues. Germline V gene lookup returns CDR1 KGHDR and CDR2 SFDVKD. With 2 bases clipped from V and 4 bases from J, the junction kept 20 bases outside the gene matches.

The genes are TRBV6-5 and TRBJ1-2, with 11 bases aligning to TRBD1. The CDR3 runs 13 residues. The germline gives CDR1 MNHEY, CDR2 SVGAGI. The V gene end was trimmed by 10 bases and the J gene end by 7 bases; junction bases not matched to a gene: 8. The CDR3 DNA reads TGTGCCATCGGGGGACAGGGGGGGTTTGGCTACACCTTC. It codes for CAIGGQGGFGYTF.

The V gene is TRBV5-1, the J gene TRBJ2-5; the match to TRBD1 covers 8 bases. Germline CDR1 SGHRS, CDR2 YFSETQ. The CDR3 has 15 amino acids. J gave up 4 bases and V 4 bases, and 9 bases lay outside the gene matches. The chain's CDR3 is CASSLRTGTGETQYF. DNA for the CDR3: TGCGCCAGCAGCCTTCGGACAGGGACAGGAGAGACCCAGTACTTC.

The chain uses TRBV19 and TRBJ1-2; D remains unclear. The CDR3 is 15 residues long. Germline V gene data show CDR1 as LNHDA and CDR2 as SQIVND (reference sequence). The V end was cut by 5 bases, the J end by 2 bases, with 15 bases between. The CDR3 region is CASSELYMENYGYTF. The CDR3, as DNA: TGTGCCAGTAGTGAACTATATATGGAAAACTATGGCTACACCTTC.

This clone has a single count. This chain connects TRBV10-2 to TRBJ1-5, with TRBD1 matching 9 bases. V dropped 9 bases and J dropped 0; count of bases not matched to a gene: 9. The CDR3 runs 16 residues. CDR1 is WSHSY and CDR2 is SAAADI in the germline V gene. CDR3 in DNA: TGCGCCAGGCCGGGACAGGGAATTTATAGCAATCAGCCCCAGCATTTT. Its translation is CARPGQGIYSNQPQHF.

This rearrangement joins TRBV4-2 to TRBJ2-6, with D tentatively TRBD2 (6 bases). This CDR3 is built from 17 residues. Germline V lookup: CDR1 LGHNA, CDR2 YNFKEQ. Trimming stripped 0 bases from V and 4 bases from J, with 13 bases between. The CDR3 reads CASSQEEGSAGANVLTF. For the CDR3, the DNA is TGTGCCAGCAGCCAAGAGGAGGGCTCAGCGGGGGCCAACGTCCTGACTTTC.

This rearrangement joins TRBV6-2 or TRBV6-3 to TRBJ1-2, with D tentatively TRBD1 (6 bases). Per germline, CDR1 MNHEY and CDR2 SVGEGT. Trimming shortened V by 6 bases and J by 4 bases, and 15 bases separated the two germline ends. The CDR3 is 14 amino acids. The chain's CDR3 is CASSPGADLYGYTF. CDR3 bases: TGTGCCAGCAGCCCGGGGGCGGACCTCTATGGCTACACCTTC.

The chain is built from TRBV5-6 and TRBJ2-2; TRBD1 agrees at 11 bases. CDR1 is SGHDT, CDR2 YYEEEE, per germline. The CDR3 extends over 15 amino acids. Unmatched junction bases numbered 7, after V lost 7 bases and J lost 5 bases. The CDR3 reads CASSQGTGGTGELFF. In DNA, the CDR3 is TGTGCCAGCTCACAAGGGACAGGGGGGACCGGGGAGCTGTTTTTT.

J is TRBJ1-3 and V is TRBV6-5; TRBD1 aligns across 9 bases. The CDR3 loop spans 15 amino acids. Trimming at V came to 7 bases and at J to 3 bases, leaving 7 bases not matched to a gene. Per germline, CDR1 MNHEY and CDR2 SVGAGI. The CDR3 DNA reads TGTGCCAGCATGAGGGACAGGGATATTGGAAACACCATATATTTT. Translating it yields CASMRDRDIGNTIYF.

A few counts support this clone. The CDR3 DNA reads as TGTGCCAGCAGCTTAGCCACCGGGAACACTGAAGCTTTCTTT. It specifies CASSLATGNTEAFF. The V gene is TRBV7-8, the J gene TRBJ1-1; D is unclear. The length of the CDR3 is 14 residues. CDR1 SGHVS and CDR2 FQNEAQ come from the germline V gene. With 0 bases removed from V and 1 base from J, the gap between germline ends came to 6 bases.

This chain uses TRBV27 with TRBJ2-3; possible D gene TRBD2, 5 bases. The CDR3 is 14 amino acids. Trimming pared 2 bases from V and 1 base from J, leaving 7 bases between. The germline V gene has CDR1 MNHEY and CDR2 SMNVEV (reference sequence). CDR3 protein: CASSLEGGTDTQYF. CDR3 DNA sequence: TGTGCCAGCAGTTTAGAGGGCGGCACAGATACGCAGTATTTT.

The chain employs TRBV5-6 and TRBJ2-7, with 9 bases fitting TRBD1. This CDR3 spans 15 amino acids. V dropped 1 base and J dropped 3; count of bases not matched to a gene: 5. Per germline, CDR1 SGHDT and CDR2 YYEEEE. DNA of the CDR3: TGTGCCAGCAGCTTGCCTACAGGGGGCCTCTACGAGCAGTACTTC. Its protein is CASSLPTGGLYEQYF.

The CDR3 nucleotides are TGTGCCAGCAGAGCTAGCGGGACCGGGGAGCTGTTTTTT. It is translated as CASRASGTGELFF. The chain uses TRBV28 and TRBJ2-2; 8 nucleotides match TRBD2. The CDR3 loop spans 13 amino acids. The V gene's germline CDR1 is MDHEN and CDR2 SYDVKM. J gave up 5 bases and V 6 bases, and 2 bases lay outside the gene matches.

Here the CDR3 reads CASRADSVEYGYTF. The CDR3 DNA sequence: TGTGCCAGCAGGGCTGACTCGGTGGAGTATGGCTACACCTTC. The chain is built from TRBV2 and TRBJ1-2; D remains unclear. The CDR3 is made up of 14 amino acids. Germline CDR1 SNHLY, CDR2 FYNNEI. The ends were cut back, 6 bases at V and 5 bases at J, with 16 bases in the middle.

The genes are TRBV10-3 and TRBJ1-2; 7 positions agree with TRBD1. The CDR3 length is 16 residues. CDR1 is ENHRY, CDR2 SYGVKD, per germline. The V and J ends lost 9 bases and 3 bases, in that order; junction bases with no gene match: 16. The CDR3 loop is CAISLGQAAGDYGYTF. CDR3 in DNA: TGTGCCATAAGCCTTGGACAGGCAGCAGGGGACTATGGCTACACCTTC.

The V and J genes are TRBV5-1 and TRBJ2-3, with 10 positions matching TRBD2. Germline CDR1 and CDR2: SGHRS and YFSETQ. V was clipped by 2 bases and J by 1 base; unmatched bases: 1. The CDR3 loop spans 15 amino acids. This chain's CDR3 is CASSLSGRGTDTQYF. The CDR3 region has the DNA TGCGCCAGCAGCTTAAGCGGGAGGGGCACAGATACGCAGTATTTT.